The 27 T cell receptor beta chains below come from one sample, sequenced in a study of cytomegalovirus exposure and HLA in healthy donors. The PCR was carried out with 60 Vbeta primers and 13 Jbeta primers. The table came from immunoSEQ multiplex PCR; TCRdb's copy has only in-frame clones and leaves some out. Here the sample spans approximately 110,000 clones, approximately 78% being singletons. The sequenced sample consisted of PBMCs. Every receptor here comes from a man aged 30-40 years in good health and CMV-seropositive.

CDR3 nucleotides: TGTGCCAGCAGCCTCCTAGCGGGGGAGCAGTACTTC. It encodes CASSLLAGEQYF. The chain is built from TRBV5-5 and TRBJ2-7; the match to TRBD2 covers 9 bases. This CDR3 has 12 residues. Trimming cost V 4 bases and J 7 bases; bases outside gene matches: 3. The germline gives CDR1 SGHKS, CDR2 YYEKEE (reference sequence).

CDR3 sequence (DNA): TGTGCCATCGCAGACAGAACCGTTAACTATGGCTACACCTTC. Protein sequence: CAIADRTVNYGYTF. The chain couples TRBV10-3 to TRBJ1-2; the D gene is possibly TRBD1 (5 bases). This CDR3 spans 14 amino acids. V lost 8 bases to trimming and J lost 1 base, with 14 bases between them. Looked up from germline, CDR1 is ENHRY and CDR2 is SYGVKD.

The chain carries TRBV27 and TRBJ1-4, with D possibly matching TRBD1 (6 bases). The CDR3 is 14 residues long. Per germline, CDR1 MNHEY and CDR2 SMNVEV (reference sequence). V lost 3 bases to trimming and J lost 10 bases, with 15 bases between them. The CDR3 DNA reads as TGTGCCAGCAGTTTGACCCCCACAGGGAGAAAACTGTTTTTT. As protein: CASSLTPTGRKLFF.

The rearrangement uses TRBV5-1 and TRBJ2-3, with D maybe TRBD2 (6 bases). The CDR3 length is 14 residues. Germline assignment: CDR1 SGHRS and CDR2 YFSETQ. Deletions cut 6 bases from V and 2 bases from J, with 13 bases between. CDR3 sequence (DNA): TGCGCCAGCAAAACCTGGACTAACACAGATACGCAGTATTTT. This translates into CASKTWTNTDTQYF.

This clone was observed a single time. The J gene is TRBJ1-2, the V gene TRBV5-5; D remains ambiguous. Germline CDR1 reads SGHKS; CDR2 reads YYEKEE (reference sequence). The CDR3 has 15 residues. Trimming removed 0 bases from V and 7 bases from J, with 16 bases in between. Written as DNA, the CDR3 is TGTGCCAGCAGCTTGGGCCACCGGGAGATGGGTGGCTACACCTTC. The encoded protein is CASSLGHREMGGYTF.

This chain uses TRBV2 with TRBJ1-6; 9 positions agree with TRBD1. This CDR3 is built from 13 residues. Trimming removed 7 bases from V and 9 bases from J; junction bases left unmatched: 4. CDR1 is SNHLY, CDR2 FYNNEI, per germline. Written as DNA, the CDR3 is TGTGCCAGCAAGACAGGGGGGGGTTCACCCCTCCACTTT. This codes for CASKTGGGSPLHF.

This rearrangement joins TRBV7-2 to TRBJ1-5, with TRBD1 as a possible D gene (5 bases). Germline loops: CDR1 SGHTA, CDR2 FQGNSA. This CDR3 has 14 residues. Trimming removed 2 bases at V and 5 bases at J, with 10 bases between. CDR3 bases: TGTGCCAGCAGCTTAAGGTCAGGGTATCAGCCCCAGCATTTT. As protein: CASSLRSGYQPQHF.

Worth noting for this clone: Other DNA sequences in this specimen translate into the identical CDR3. This chain links TRBV10-1 with TRBJ2-5; no reliable D call. This CDR3 has 10 residues. V was trimmed by 5 bases and J by 4 bases, leaving 2 bases between them. Germline CDR1 WNHNN, CDR2 SYGVQD (reference sequence). The CDR3 bases are TGCGCCAGCAGTCGAGAGACCCAGTACTTC. Translated: CASSRETQYF.

This rearrangement joins TRBV4-1 to TRBJ2-5, with 7 nucleotides matching TRBD1. This CDR3 is built from 15 residues. CDR1 and CDR2 (germline): MGHRA, YSYEKL. V trimming: 3 bases; J trimming: 2 bases; junction bases outside the gene matches: 6. CDR3 sequence (DNA): TGCGCCAGCAGCCAGACAGGGAGAGAACAAGAGACCCAGTACTTC. Amino acids: CASSQTGREQETQYF.

The rearrangement joins TRBV11-2 to TRBJ2-5; 7 bases line up with TRBD2. The DNA end lines up better with TRBJ2-7; the J call may be wrong. This CDR3 has 15 amino acids. Germline CDR1 and CDR2: SGHAT and FQNNGV. The CDR3 bases are TGTGCCAGCAGCTTCCGACTAGCCGTCTCCTACGAGCAGTACTTC. Residues: CASSFRLAVSYEQYF.

The rearrangement links TRBV2 to TRBJ1-1; 7 bases map to TRBD1. Germline CDR1 is SNHLY and CDR2 is FYNNEI. The CDR3 is 14 residues long. J gave up 3 bases and V 5 bases, and 6 bases lay outside the gene matches. The CDR3 is CASSKTGLDTEAFF. In nucleotides, the CDR3 is TGTGCCAGCAGTAAGACAGGGTTGGACACTGAAGCTTTCTTT.

The chain's CDR3 is CAISEGWEQYV. The CDR3, as DNA: TGTGCCATCAGTGAGGGTTGGGAGCAGTACGTC. The chain uses TRBV10-3 and TRBJ2-7; no firm D call. Germline V gene data show CDR1 as ENHRY and CDR2 as SYGVKD. V was trimmed by 2 bases and J by 7 bases, leaving 6 bases between them. The CDR3 has 11 residues.

The rearrangement links TRBV2 to TRBJ2-7; 9 nucleotides align to TRBD2. Per the germline V gene, CDR1 is SNHLY and CDR2 is FYNNEI. The CDR3 loop spans 14 amino acids. V lost 7 bases and J lost 4; bases outside the gene matches: 8. The CDR3 spells CASKAGGGFYEQYV. The CDR3 nucleotides read TGTGCCAGCAAGGCGGGGGGGGGCTTTTACGAGCAGTACGTC.

This clone was detected only once. This sequence joins TRBV7-9 and TRBJ1-5; D is possibly TRBD1 (5 bases). The CDR3 sequence is 16 residues long. Germline assignment: CDR1 SEHNR and CDR2 FQNEAQ (reference sequence). The V and J ends lost 3 bases and 2 bases respectively, with 14 bases between them. The CDR3 coding sequence is TGTGCCAGCAGCTTGGGCAGCGGGGGGGGCAATCAGCCCCAGCATTTT. Translation: CASSLGSGGGNQPQHF.

The DNA of the CDR3 is TGTGCCAGCTCACCGACTAGCGGGGGGGTGTACGAGCAGTACTTC. Translation: CASSPTSGGVYEQYF. The rearrangement joins TRBV18 to TRBJ2-7; 14 nucleotides align to TRBD2. Germline V CDR1 and CDR2: KGHSH, LQKENI. This CDR3 has 15 residues. The trim removed 3 bases at V and 4 bases at J, leaving 2 bases unmatched.

This clone showed up just a few times. The chain is built from TRBV19 and TRBJ1-2, with 8 bases that match TRBD1. Germline CDR1 and CDR2: LNHDA and SQIVND (reference sequence). This CDR3 is built from 13 residues. After removal of 10 bases from V and 2 bases from J, the junction contained 6 bases not matched to a gene. CDR3 sequence reads: CATSTGVNYGYTF. CDR3 DNA sequence: TGTGCCACCTCGACAGGGGTAAACTATGGCTACACCTTC.

The chain employs TRBV19 and TRBJ1-1; D remains unclear. The CDR3 has 13 amino acids. Trimming took off 9 bases at V and 7 bases at J, with 18 bases between the two ends. CDR1 LNHDA and CDR2 SQIVND come from the germline V gene (reference sequence). Written as DNA, the CDR3 is TGTGCCAGCCGGGGTTCAGGATCTGGTGAAGCTTTCTTT. Amino acids: CASRGSGSGEAFF.

This clone was recorded once. The V gene is TRBV27, the J gene TRBJ2-5; D perhaps matches TRBD2 (5 bases). The CDR3 is 13 amino acids. The germline CDR1 and CDR2 sequences are MNHEY and SMNVEV (reference sequence). The ends were cut back, 3 bases at V and 5 bases at J, with 10 bases in the middle. CDR3 region: CASSFDREETQYF. The CDR3 region has the DNA TGTGCCAGCAGTTTCGATAGGGAGGAGACCCAGTACTTC.

This chain uses TRBV27 with TRBJ1-5; possible D gene TRBD1, 6 bases. Germline CDR1 reads MNHEY; CDR2 reads SMNVEV (reference sequence). The V gene lost 5 bases and the J gene lost 2 bases, with 22 bases spanning the gap. The CDR3 sequence is 18 residues long. This CDR3 is CASSPSLQGDRGNQPQHF. For the CDR3, the DNA is TGTGCCAGCAGTCCGAGCTTACAGGGTGACCGAGGCAATCAGCCCCAGCATTTT.

A note on this clone: Sequence at one end of the junction differs from germline and may be a read error. This rearrangement joins TRBV7-2 to TRBJ2-7; 10 bases line up with TRBD2. The CDR3 has 16 residues. Germline assignment: CDR1 SGHTA and CDR2 FQGNSA. The CDR3 coding sequence is TGTGCCAGCAGCTTAAAAGCGGGGGGGTCCTCCCACGAGCAGTACTTC. Its protein product is CASSLKAGGSSHEQYF.

V gene TRBV4-2 combines with J gene TRBJ1-2; possibly TRBD1 for D (5 bases). CDR1 and CDR2 (germline): LGHNA, YNFKEQ. The CDR3 runs to 14 residues. V was cut by 0 bases and J by 8 bases, with 13 bases left in between. As DNA, the CDR3 is TGTGCCAGCAGCCAAGATCTAGGGGTCGGCGGCTACACCTTC. The encoded protein is CASSQDLGVGGYTF.

The rearrangement uses TRBV19 and TRBJ1-1, with D perhaps matching TRBD1 (5 bases). The CDR3 covers 14 residues. Looked up from germline, CDR1 is LNHDA and CDR2 is SQIVND (reference sequence). V dropped 3 bases and J dropped 8 bases, with 16 bases sitting between them. The CDR3 loop reads CASSIQGGRPEAFF. The CDR3 bases are TGTGCCAGTAGTATTCAGGGAGGGCGTCCGGAAGCTTTCTTT.

The chain couples TRBV5-1 to TRBJ2-2, with D possibly matching TRBD1 (6 bases). The CDR3 runs 15 residues. V was shortened by 0 bases and J by 6 bases, with 12 bases between the two germline ends. Germline lookup yields CDR1 SGHRS and CDR2 YFSETQ. The CDR3 DNA reads TGCGCCAGCAGCTTGGTGGCAGGGGACCCCGGGGAGCTGTTTTTT. It translates to CASSLVAGDPGELFF.

The chain links TRBV7-9 to TRBJ2-1; maybe TRBD2 (5 bases). The CDR3 runs to 16 residues. Germline lookup yields CDR1 SEHNR and CDR2 FQNEAQ (reference sequence). Trimming took off 5 bases at V and 2 bases at J, with 16 bases between the two ends. The CDR3: CASSRGARSTYNEQFF. In DNA form, the CDR3 reads TGTGCCAGCAGCCGGGGAGCGCGATCTACCTACAATGAGCAGTTCTTC. The full variable domain, with the rest looked up from reference TRBV7-9 and TRBJ2-1, is DTGVSQNPRHKITKRGQNVTFRCDPISEHNRLYWYRQTLGQGPEFLTYFQNEAQLEKSRLLSDRFSAERPKGSFSTLEIQRTEQGDSAMYLCASSRGARSTYNEQFFGPGTRLTVL.

The chain has TRBV29-1 and TRBJ1-2; D is ambiguous. The V end lost 4 bases, the J end lost 2 bases, and 11 bases lay between the germline ends. CDR1 is SQVTM, CDR2 ANQGSEA, per germline. The CDR3 has 13 residues. The CDR3 sequence is CSVAAGSNYGYTF. The DNA of the CDR3 is TGCAGCGTTGCGGCAGGCTCCAACTATGGCTACACCTTC. Based on the CDR3 plus reference TRBV29-1 and TRBJ1-2, the full variable domain is SAVISQKPSRDICQRGTSLTIQCQVDSQVTMMFWYRQQPGQSLTLIATANQGSEATYESGFVIDKFPISRPNLTFSTLTVSNMSPEDSSIYLCSVAAGSNYGYTFGSGTRLTVV.

The V call is TRBV13, the J call TRBJ2-3; 11 nucleotides agree with TRBD2. V dropped 4 bases and J dropped 2; count of bases not matched to a gene: 5. Germline assignment: CDR1 PRHDT and CDR2 FYEKMQ (reference sequence). CDR3 length: 16 amino acids. CDR3 coding DNA: TGTGCCAGCAGCTACCGACTAGCGGGAATCACAGATACGCAGTATTTT. Its protein is CASSYRLAGITDTQYF.

The chain is built from TRBV2 and TRBJ2-4, with 9 bases matching TRBD2. Trimming cost V 10 bases and J 5 bases; bases outside gene matches: 15. The CDR3 is 16 residues long. Looked up from germline, CDR1 is SNHLY and CDR2 is FYNNEI. DNA of the CDR3: TGTGCCACCTCGGGGGCGGGAGGGCCAAAGGAAAACATTCAGTACTTC. The encoded protein is CATSGAGGPKENIQYF.